The 10 T cell receptor beta chains listed next were all sequenced from one sample in a study of blood T cell repertoires in COVID-19. Clones were read by immunoSEQ multiplex PCR, and TCRdb kept only the in-frame ones, dropping some. The sample has roughly 380,000 clones; 89% are singletons. What was sequenced was peripheral blood. All receptors come from a middle-aged woman with COVID-19, enrolled during active disease.

This rearrangement joins TRBV18 to TRBJ2-3; 7 nucleotides agree with TRBD2. The germline gives CDR1 KGHSH, CDR2 LQKENI. V trimming: 1 base; J trimming: 1 base; junction bases outside the gene matches: 5. The CDR3 runs 16 residues. CDR3 in DNA: TGTGCCAGCTCACCACGGGGGAGCGGGGGCACAGATACGCAGTATTTT. Protein product: CASSPRGSGGTDTQYF.

This chain connects TRBV6-2 or TRBV6-3 to TRBJ1-2; D not certain. V was trimmed by 0 bases and J by 4 bases, leaving 12 bases between them. Germline CDR1 reads MNHEY; CDR2 reads SVGEGT. CDR3 length: 15 amino acids. CDR3 sequence: CASSYSSRRIYGYTF. Written as DNA, the CDR3 is TGTGCCAGCAGTTACTCCAGCCGCAGGATCTATGGCTACACCTTC.

In this sample, this clone turned up a few times. At the DNA level, this CDR3 is encoded by other sequences in the same sample as well. V gene TRBV6-5 combines with J gene TRBJ1-5; 7 bases fit TRBD1. V trimming: 6 bases; J trimming: 4 bases; junction bases outside the gene matches: 3. The V gene's germline CDR1 is MNHEY and CDR2 SVGAGI. The CDR3 is 13 amino acids. The CDR3 loop is CASSRQGNQPQHF. As DNA, the CDR3 is TGTGCCAGCAGCCGACAGGGAAATCAGCCCCAGCATTTT.

The chain links TRBV6-1 to TRBJ1-5; D not certain. Germline V lookup: CDR1 MNHNS, CDR2 SASEGT. CDR3 length: 14 amino acids. V gave up 3 bases and J gave up 1 base, with 7 bases separating them. This CDR3 is CASSDRNSNQPQHF. The CDR3 DNA is TGTGCCAGCAGTGACAGGAACAGCAATCAGCCCCAGCATTTT.

The V call is TRBV5-6, the J call TRBJ1-5, with TRBD1 matching over 10 bases. There are 14 residues in the CDR3. The J segment lost 7 bases and the V segment lost 3 bases, leaving 4 bases of the junction unmatched. The germline CDR1 and CDR2 sequences are SGHDT and YYEEEE. The CDR3 sequence: CASSSGQGGQPQHF. As DNA, the CDR3 is TGTGCCAGCAGCTCCGGACAGGGGGGCCAGCCCCAGCATTTT.

The sample holds one count of this clone. This rearrangement joins TRBV6-2 or TRBV6-3 to TRBJ2-6; tentative D call: TRBD1 (6 bases). Germline loops: CDR1 MNHEY, CDR2 SVGEGT. The length of the CDR3 is 15 residues. Trimming left V 5 bases short and J 2 bases short, with 10 bases between. The CDR3 here is CASSPPGAGANVLTF. DNA for the CDR3: TGTGCCAGCAGTCCCCCAGGGGCTGGGGCCAACGTCCTGACTTTC.

This chain connects TRBV7-8 to TRBJ2-7, with D possibly being TRBD2 (6 bases). Deletions cut 4 bases from V and 9 bases from J, with 16 bases between. Germline CDR1 SGHVS, CDR2 FQNEAQ. The CDR3 consists of 13 residues. In nucleotides, the CDR3 is TGTGCCAGCAGCTCCCGGGGGACCTCGGCGCAGTACTTC. Encoded protein: CASSSRGTSAQYF.

CDR3 DNA: TGTGCCAGCAGCCAACTAGTGATGGGTTTGAGTGAAAAACTGTTTTTT. Translating gives CASSQLVMGLSEKLFF. J is TRBJ1-4 and V is TRBV3-1 (or the pseudogene TRBV3-2); no firm D call. The CDR3 is made up of 16 amino acids. From germline, CDR1 is LGHDT and CDR2 YNNKEL (reference sequence). The germline V and J ends were trimmed by 2 bases and 7 bases, with 17 bases remaining between them.

The chain joins TRBV5-6 to TRBJ1-2; D is ambiguous. The CDR3 runs 15 residues. V lost 0 bases to trimming and J lost 4 bases, with 13 bases between them. The germline V gene encodes CDR1 SGHDT and CDR2 YYEEEE. This CDR3 is CASSLGYVSSYGYTF. Here the CDR3 DNA reads TGTGCCAGCAGCTTGGGTTATGTCAGTTCCTATGGCTACACCTTC.

The DNA for the CDR3 is TGTGCCAGTAGTCCTAGACGGGGTCAAGAGACCCAGTACTTC. It specifies CASSPRRGQETQYF. This chain uses TRBV19 with TRBJ2-5; weak D call: TRBD2 (5 bases). Trimming took 5 bases from V and 2 from J, leaving 12 bases between them. This CDR3 comprises 14 residues. The germline V gene encodes CDR1 LNHDA and CDR2 SQIVND (reference sequence).